A selection of T cell receptor beta chains follows, all from one sample in a study of CD4 T cells in relation to SARS-CoV-2 and coronaviruses. Here immunoSEQ multiplex PCR was the method, and the copy in TCRdb shows in-frame clones only, minus some. The sample includes about 36,000 clones, about 80% of them seen just once. Which antigens these TCRs recognize remains unknown. The sample was naive CD4+ T cells from PBMCs, cultured in vitro. These receptors were collected from an adult with COVID-19. CDR3s include the opening cysteine and the closing phenylalanine or tryptophan. A D gene is named only where the DNA matches it firmly. Some rows have no size entry. The others give once, few or many, or a class for an expanded clone.

>TRBD2|15|NA|TRBV28|TRBJ2-3
TGTGCCAGCGTCCGAGCGGGAGGGCCTACAGATACGCAGTATTTT
CASVRAGGPTDTQYF
>NA|10|few|TRBV20-1|TRBJ2-7
TGCAGTGCTCGGGATTACGAGCAGTACTTC
CSARDYEQYF
>NA|12|NA|TRBV6-5|TRBJ2-7
TGTGCCACCGCCAGGGGTGGAGACGAGCAGTACTTC
CATARGGDEQYF
>NA|15|once|TRBV9|TRBJ2-3
TGTGCCAGCAGCGGACTCCCTACCTACACAGATACGCAGTATTTT
CASSGLPTYTDTQYF
>TRBD2|15|NA|TRBV18|TRBJ2-5
TGTGCCAGCTCACCACGGGGACTAGCGGAAGAGACCCAGTACTTC
CASSPRGLAEETQYF
>NA|14|few|TRBV2|TRBJ2-7
TGTGCCGGCCGACCGGGACCACTTCCTAGGGAGCAGTACTTC
CAGRPGPLPREQYF
>NA|13|NA|TRBV30|TRBJ2-6
TGTGCCCGAGGGTCCGCTGGGGCCAACGTCCTGACTTTC
CARGSAGANVLTF
>NA|15|NA|TRBV30|TRBJ1-5
TGTGCCTGGAGTGTTGACAGTAATAGCAATCAGCCCCAGCATTTT
CAWSVDSNSNQPQHF
>TRBD1|14|NA|TRBV6-5|TRBJ1-4
TGTGCCAGCAGTTCCCCGGACAGGGGTGAAAAACTGTTTTTT
CASSSPDRGEKLFF
>TRBD1|18|NA|TRBV18|TRBJ2-6
TGTGCCAGCTCCGAGACGGGACAGTCCTACTCTGGGGCCAACGTCCTGACTTTC
CASSETGQSYSGANVLTF
>NA|13|NA|TRBV2|TRBJ1-5
TGTGCCAGCAGTGCCCAGGGGCGTCAGCCCCAGCATTTT
CASSAQGRQPQHF
>NA|13|few|TRBV4-1|TRBJ1-5
TGCGCCAGCAGCCAAGCTGTTGATCAGCCCCAGCATTTT
CASSQAVDQPQHF
>TRBD1|14|NA|TRBV4-1|TRBJ1-2
TGCGCCAGCAGCGGGATCGACAGGGGGGATGGCTACACCTTC
CASSGIDRGDGYTF
>TRBD2|15|NA|TRBV10-2|TRBJ2-2
TGCGCCACGGGTGATGGCGGGAGAGGCGGCGGGGAGCTGTTTTTT
CATGDGGRGGGELFF
>TRBD2|16|NA|TRBV7-9|TRBJ2-1
TGTGCCAGCAGCTTTCCCGCTAGCGGGAGTTCCGATGAGCAGTTCTTC
CASSFPASGSSDEQFF
>NA|11|NA|TRBV6-5|TRBJ2-1
TGTGCCAGCACCGACGGGGGTGAGCAGTTCTTC
CASTDGGEQFF
>NA|14|NA|TRBV3-1/TRBV3-2|TRBJ2-3
TGTGCCAGCAGCCGGCGGCAGGGTACAGATACGCAGTATTTT
CASSRRQGTDTQYF
>NA|16|NA|TRBV3-1/TRBV3-2|TRBJ1-3
TGTGCCAGCAGCCAAAAGACTCGAACCTCTGGAAACACCATATATTTT
CASSQKTRTSGNTIYF
>NA|14|NA|TRBV28|TRBJ1-5
TGTGCCAGCAGTACCACTCAGATCAATCAGCCCCAGCATTTT
CASSTTQINQPQHF
>TRBD1|15|NA|TRBV9|TRBJ2-7
TGTGCCAGCAGCGTAGGAACCGGGACAGGCTACGAGCAGTACTTC
CASSVGTGTGYEQYF
>NA|12|NA|TRBV11-2|TRBJ2-7
TGTGCCAGCAGCTTTACCGTATTCGAGCAGTACTTC
CASSFTVFEQYF
>TRBD1|17|NA|TRBV2|TRBJ2-6
TGTGCCAGCAGTCGGGACAGGCGAGTCTCTGGGGCCAACGTCCTGACTTTC
CASSRDRRVSGANVLTF
>NA|18|NA|TRBV14|TRBJ2-5
TGTGCCAGCAGCCAAGAAACGGCCCGGGACCCCCGGCAAGATGCCCAGTACTTC
CASSQETARDPRQDAQYF
>TRBD1|15|once|TRBV19|TRBJ2-3
TGTGCCAGTAGAACGACAGGGGTTGCGGCAGATACGCAGTATTTT
CASRTTGVAADTQYF
>TRBD2|15|NA|TRBV6-6|TRBJ2-2
TGTGCCAGCACCGAGGGACTAGCGGGAGACGGGGAGCTGTTTTTT
CASTEGLAGDGELFF
>NA|13|NA|TRBV28|TRBJ1-6
TGTGCCAGCACGGGGACAAGACCTTCACCCCTCCACTTT
CASTGTRPSPLHF
>NA|14|NA|TRBV4-3|TRBJ1-1
TGCGCCAGCAGCCAAGTCCCTTCAAGGAATCGGGCTTTCTTT
CASSQVPSRNRAFF
>TRBD2|13|NA|TRBV29-1|TRBJ2-7
TGCAGCGCTAGGACTAGCGGGAGTTACGAGCAGTACTTC
CSARTSGSYEQYF
>TRBD1|15|NA|TRBV18|TRBJ2-1
TGTGCCAGCTCGACCGGGACAGGGCTCTACAATGAGCAGTTCTTC
CASSTGTGLYNEQFF
>NA|17|NA|TRBV28|TRBJ2-6
TGTGCCAGCAGTTCCCCAGGACGGACCTCTGGGGCCAACGTCCTGACTTTC
CASSSPGRTSGANVLTF
>NA|12|NA|TRBV7-9|TRBJ1-3
TGTGCCAGCAGTTTAAAAGGGGTTACCATATATTTT
CASSLKGVTIYF
>NA|15|NA|TRBV18|TRBJ2-1
TGTGCCAGCTCACCAGAAGGACGGACATACAATGAGCAGTTCTTC
CASSPEGRTYNEQFF
>NA|14|NA|TRBV5-1|TRBJ2-7
TGCGCCAGCATGGGTGACACTTACTCCTACGAGCAGTACTTC
CASMGDTYSYEQYF
>NA|12|NA|TRBV9|TRBJ2-1
TGTGCCAGCAGCGTAGGTCGGGGTGAGCAGTTCTTC
CASSVGRGEQFF
>NA|14|NA|TRBV28|TRBJ1-2
TGTGCCAGCAGTTTGGGGAGTCTAAACTATGGCTACACCTTC
CASSLGSLNYGYTF
>TRBD2|16|NA|TRBV15|TRBJ2-1
TGTGCCACCAGCAGAGAGGACTTAGCGGGAGGCAATGAGCAGTTCTTC
CATSREDLAGGNEQFF
>TRBD2|16|NA|TRBV5-1|TRBJ2-3
TGCGCCAGCAGCTTGGGGATAGCGGGATCATCCGATACGCAGTATTTT
CASSLGIAGSSDTQYF
>NA|14|NA|TRBV5-1|TRBJ2-2
TGCGCCAGCAGCATCCGTGGGGACACCGGGGAGCTGTTTTTT
CASSIRGDTGELFF
>TRBD2|15|NA|TRBV28|TRBJ2-1
TGTGCCAGCAGTTCCCCGGGACTAGGGATCAATGAGCAGTTCTTC
CASSSPGLGINEQFF
>TRBD2|18|NA|TRBV11-2|TRBJ2-3
TGTGCCAGCAGCTTAAGAAGCGGGGGGATCCCTAGCACAGATACGCAGTATTTT
CASSLRSGGIPSTDTQYF
>NA|18|NA|TRBV5-4|TRBJ2-5
TGTGCCAGCAGCTTAGGTCTATCGGGAGAGGGATTGCGAGAGACCCAGTACTTC
CASSLGLSGEGLRETQYF
>NA|17|NA|TRBV19|TRBJ2-6
TGTGCCAGTAGTATAGATCTAGGGGGCTCTGGGGCCAACGTCCTGACTTTC
CASSIDLGGSGANVLTF
>NA|14|NA|TRBV23-1|TRBJ2-1
TGCGCCAGCAGTCAATCGAGGGCAGATAATGAGCAGTTCTTC
CASSQSRADNEQFF
>TRBD2|15|NA|TRBV15|TRBJ2-7
TGTGCCACCAGCAGACAGCGGGAGGGCCGAAACGAGCAGTACTTC
CATSRQREGRNEQYF
>TRBD1|15|NA|TRBV7-2|TRBJ1-4
TGTGCCAGCAGCCGTGACAGGGGGGCTAATGAAAAACTGTTTTTT
CASSRDRGANEKLFF
>NA|15|NA|TRBV6-5|TRBJ1-3
TGTGCCAGCAGCCCGGGGGGGTTCTCTGGAAACACCATATATTTT
CASSPGGFSGNTIYF
>NA|16|once|TRBV18|TRBJ1-5
TGTGCCAGCTCACCATTTGGGGGTTCGGGCAATCAGCCCCAGCATTTT
CASSPFGGSGNQPQHF
>NA|13|NA|TRBV29-1|TRBJ2-3
TGCAGCGGAACTGGAGAGAGGACAGATACGCAGTATTTT
CSGTGERTDTQYF
>NA|15|NA|TRBV5-1|TRBJ1-1
TGCGCCAGCAGCTTGGCCCCGGGGGGGAACACTGAAGCTTTCTTT
CASSLAPGGNTEAFF
>NA|16|NA|TRBV7-8|TRBJ1-5
TGTGCCAGCAGCTTACCCACCCTTGGAGGCAATCAGCCCCAGCATTTT
CASSLPTLGGNQPQHF
>TRBD1|16|NA|TRBV4-1|TRBJ2-1
TGCGCCAGCAGCCAAGCCTCCGGGACAGGGGGCATTGAGCAGTTCTTC
CASSQASGTGGIEQFF
>TRBD1|14|NA|TRBV28|TRBJ2-7
TGTGCCAGCAGCTTGGACAGGGTCACCTACGAGCAGTACTTC
CASSLDRVTYEQYF
>TRBD1|15|NA|TRBV2|TRBJ1-1
TGTGCCAGCCTTAGCGGACAGGCGGAGGACACTGAAGCTTTCTTT
CASLSGQAEDTEAFF
>NA|15|NA|TRBV2|TRBJ2-7
TGTGCCAGCAGTGAACAGGGGGGACCAATCCGCGAGCAGTACTTC
CASSEQGGPIREQYF
>TRBD2|19|NA|TRBV30|TRBJ2-1
TGTGCCTGTCGTACCGGGACTAGCGGGATTAGGAGCTCCTACAATGAGCAGTTCTTC
CACRTGTSGIRSSYNEQFF
>NA|15|NA|TRBV6-6|TRBJ1-4
TGTGCCAGCAGTTACACCGGACAGAGTAATGAAAAACTGTTTTTT
CASSYTGQSNEKLFF
>TRBD1|15|NA|TRBV6-6|TRBJ2-3
TGTGCCAGCAGTGTCCCGGGACAGGGCACAGATACGCAGTATTTT
CASSVPGQGTDTQYF